Listed below are T cell receptor beta chains from one sample, sequenced in a study of CD8+ T cells in alopecia areata. Produced via immunoSEQ multiplex PCR; TCRdb's table is partial and in-frame only. The table lists about 200,000 clones, about 60% of them singletons. Sequenced material: CD4+ T cells sorted from blood, taken at week 0. The receptors here all came from a human donor with alopecia areata. The CDR3 runs from the conserved cysteine through the conserved F or W. A D gene is named only where the DNA matches it firmly. For some rows the clone size is stated as once, few or many, or as a class when expanded; others skip it.

>TRBJ1-5|TRBV30|-|-
CAWSVKRNNQPQHF
TGTGCCTGGAGTGTAAAGCGAAACAATCAGCCCCAGCATTTT
>TRBJ1-5|TRBV6-5|-|many
CASSYRGEPQHF
TGTGCCAGCAGTTACAGGGGGGAACCCCAGCATTTT
>TRBJ2-1|TRBV6-6|TRBD2|-
CASTETGTRSHNEQFF
TGTGCCAGCACCGAAACCGGGACTAGGTCCCACAATGAGCAGTTCTTC
>TRBJ2-3|TRBV15|-|-
CATGGWSTDTQYF
TGTGCCACGGGGGGATGGAGCACAGATACGCAGTATTTT
>TRBJ1-1|TRBV27|-|-
CASSTPRKMNTEAFF
TGTGCCAGCAGTACCCCCCGAAAGATGAACACTGAAGCTTTCTTT
>TRBJ2-2|TRBV5-1|-|-
CASSLVAGRELFF
TGCGCCAGCAGCTTGGTGGCAGGCCGGGAGCTGTTTTTT
>TRBJ1-2|TRBV29-1|-|few
CSAQGNDGYTF
TGCAGCGCTCAGGGAAACGATGGCTACACCTTC
>TRBJ1-5|TRBV30|TRBD1|-
CAWSVGTVNQPQHF
TGTGCCTGGAGTGTAGGGACAGTGAATCAGCCCCAGCATTTT
>TRBJ2-7|TRBV30|-|-
CAWSVRQMLGQYF
TGTGCCTGGAGTGTACGGCAGATGTTGGGGCAGTACTTC
>TRBJ2-7|TRBV4-1|-|-
CASSQYERTGGYEQYF
TGCGCCAGCAGCCAATACGAGAGGACCGGAGGTTACGAGCAGTACTTC
>TRBJ1-3|TRBV29-1|-|-
CSVTNTRNSGNTIYF
TGCAGCGTTACAAATACCAGGAACTCTGGAAACACCATATATTTT
>TRBJ2-7|TRBV6-5|-|-
CASSYGPLKAYEQYF
TGTGCCAGCAGTTACGGACCACTTAAGGCCTACGAGCAGTACTTC
>TRBJ2-3|TRBV18|-|-
CASSPPQADTQYF
TGTGCCAGCTCACCACCTCAAGCAGATACGCAGTATTTT
>TRBJ2-2|TRBV19|TRBD2|few
CASSPRLAGHTGELFF
TGTGCCAGTAGTCCCAGACTAGCGGGGCACACCGGGGAGCTGTTTTTT
>TRBJ1-2|TRBV30|-|few
CAWSVQRASNYGYTF
TGTGCCTGGAGTGTACAGAGGGCCTCGAACTATGGCTACACCTTC
>TRBJ1-2|TRBV12-5|TRBD1|few
CASGLVLVGQGNYGYTF
TGTGCTAGTGGTTTGGTACTAGTAGGACAGGGCAACTATGGCTACACCTTC
>TRBJ2-7|TRBV4-1|TRBD1|-
CASRRTGEEHEQYF
TGCGCCAGCAGACGGACAGGGGAAGAGCACGAGCAGTACTTC
>TRBJ2-3|TRBV11-2|-|-
CASSPITDTQYF
TGTGCCAGCAGCCCCATCACAGATACGCAGTATTTT
>TRBJ2-1|TRBV29-1|-|-
CSELTHAGLVLF
TGCAGCGAGCTCACCCACGCCGGACTCGTACTCTTC
>TRBJ1-2|TRBV6-5|-|once
CASSYSGGSIGYGYTF
TGTGCCAGCAGTTACTCCGGGGGGTCCATCGGCTATGGCTACACCTTC
>TRBJ2-7|TRBV23-1|-|-
CASSHHSGPYEQYF
TGCGCCAGCAGTCACCACTCCGGGCCCTACGAGCAGTACTTC
>TRBJ1-2|TRBV30|TRBD1|-
CAWATTGTGRGYTF
TGTGCCTGGGCGACCACCGGGACAGGCCGTGGCTACACCTTC
>TRBJ2-2|TRBV4-2|TRBD1|-
CASSQRQGAGELFF
TGTGCCAGCAGCCAACGACAGGGGGCCGGGGAGCTGTTTTTT
>TRBJ1-1|TRBV6-1|-|-
CASSVGGNTEAFF
TGTGCCAGCAGTGTGGGGGGGAACACTGAAGCTTTCTTT
>TRBJ1-2|TRBV7-9|-|-
CASEAVNYGYTF
TGTGCCAGCGAGGCCGTTAACTATGGCTACACCTTC
>TRBJ2-3|TRBV7-3|TRBD1|once
CASSSGPGTGSVQYF
TGTGCCAGCAGCTCAGGTCCCGGGACAGGGTCGGTGCAGTATTTT
>TRBJ2-3|TRBV4-1|-|many
CASSQVNLGFTDTQYF
TGCGCCAGCAGCCAAGTTAACTTGGGGTTCACAGATACGCAGTATTTT
>TRBJ1-3|TRBV18|TRBD1|-
CASSPTGGTGNTIYF
TGTGCCAGCTCACCTACAGGGGGAACTGGAAACACCATATATTTT
>TRBJ2-1|TRBV30|TRBD2|-
CAWSVGTSGNNEQFF
TGTGCCTGGAGTGTGGGCACTAGCGGAAACAATGAGCAGTTCTTC
>TRBJ1-1|TRBV19|-|-
CASSIVWQGANTEAFF
TGTGCCAGTAGTATTGTGTGGCAGGGTGCCAACACTGAAGCTTTCTTT
>TRBJ1-4|TRBV6-1|-|few
CASRRPDTLEKLFF
TGTGCCAGCAGACGGCCGGACACTCTCGAAAAACTGTTTTTT
>TRBJ1-1|TRBV30|-|-
CAWSELANTEAFF
TGTGCCTGGAGTGAGTTGGCTAACACTGAAGCTTTCTTT
>TRBJ1-3|TRBV30|-|-
CAWSVRGPTSGNTIYF
TGTGCCTGGAGTGTACGCGGGCCCACCTCTGGAAACACCATATATTTT
>TRBJ1-6|TRBV7-9|-|few
CASSLAEGNSPLHF
TGTGCCAGCAGCTTAGCGGAAGGGAATTCACCCCTCCACTTT
>TRBJ1-2|TRBV4-1|-|-
CASSHPARTYGYTF
TGCGCCAGCAGCCATCCCGCCAGGACCTATGGCTACACCTTC
>TRBJ2-1|TRBV29-1|TRBD2|few
CSVEGLVVNEQFF
TGCAGCGTTGAGGGACTAGTCGTCAATGAGCAGTTCTTC
>TRBJ1-1|TRBV5-1|TRBD1|few
CASSSGDSLNTEAFF
TGCGCCAGCAGCTCCGGGGACAGTCTGAACACTGAAGCTTTCTTT
>TRBJ2-6|TRBV2|-|-
CASNREGANVLTF
TGTGCCAGCAACCGGGAAGGGGCCAACGTCCTGACTTTC